This section outlines one T cell receptor beta chain sequence together with its context. Its antigen is unidentified. Trimming stripped 2 bases from V and 1 base from J, with 12 bases between. Germline V gene data show CDR1 as SGHTA and CDR2 as FQGNSA. CDR3 length: 15 amino acids. The sample is drawn from a study of beta chain features in type 1 diabetes. About the study: Sorted cell examination encompassed roughly 98,000,000 cells across all samples. Findings and limits, study-wide: Naive, central memory and regulatory TCRB repertoires appeared more similar among patients than healthy donors. Researchers caution that PCR might favor shorter templates, equally among patients and controls.

Sequencing targeted expressed TCRB transcripts, as all isolated RNA had been reverse transcribed. Libraries were prepared by immunoSEQ multiplex PCR; TCRdb keeps only in-frame clonotypes and omits some of them. The repertoire consists of hundreds of thousands of clones, with over 25% occurring once and the leading ten covering 0.05% to 0.065%. V gene TRBV7-2 combines with J gene TRBJ2-7; D unresolved. This clonotype originated in a young man in good health. What was sequenced was naive CD4+ T cells from blood. Here the CDR3 DNA reads TGTGCCAGCAGCTTATCTCCGAGCGTTTCCTACGAGCAGTACTTC. It specifies CASSLSPSVSYEQYF.